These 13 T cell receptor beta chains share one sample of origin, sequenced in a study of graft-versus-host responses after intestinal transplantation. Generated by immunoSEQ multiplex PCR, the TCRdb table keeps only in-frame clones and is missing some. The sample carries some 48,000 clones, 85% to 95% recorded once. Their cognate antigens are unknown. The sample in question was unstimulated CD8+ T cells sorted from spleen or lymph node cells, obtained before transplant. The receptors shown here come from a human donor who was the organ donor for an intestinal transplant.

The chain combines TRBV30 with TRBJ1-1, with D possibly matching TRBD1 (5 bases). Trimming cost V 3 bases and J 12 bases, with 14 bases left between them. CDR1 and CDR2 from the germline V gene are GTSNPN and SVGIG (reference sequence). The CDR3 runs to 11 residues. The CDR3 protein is CAWSGHPRTFF. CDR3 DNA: TGTGCCTGGAGCGGACACCCGCGAACTTTCTTT.

The CDR3 reads CASSLVSAVGEQYF. Here the CDR3 DNA reads TGCGCCAGCAGCTTGGTCTCGGCAGTTGGCGAGCAGTACTTC. This chain connects TRBV5-1 to TRBJ2-7, with D hard to call. This CDR3 region has 14 residues. Germline lookup yields CDR1 SGHRS and CDR2 YFSETQ. V lost 0 bases and J lost 6, with 13 bases in between.

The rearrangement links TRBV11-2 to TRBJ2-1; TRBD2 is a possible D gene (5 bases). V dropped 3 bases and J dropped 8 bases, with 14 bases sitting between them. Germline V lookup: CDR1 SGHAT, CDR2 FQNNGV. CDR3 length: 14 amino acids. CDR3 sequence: CASSLRTWLDEQFF. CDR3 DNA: TGTGCCAGCAGCTTGCGGACTTGGTTGGATGAGCAGTTCTTC.

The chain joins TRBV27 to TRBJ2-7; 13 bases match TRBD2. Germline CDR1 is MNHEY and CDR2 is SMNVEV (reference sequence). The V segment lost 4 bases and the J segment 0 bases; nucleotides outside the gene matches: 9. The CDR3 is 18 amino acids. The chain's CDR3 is CASSSRTSGGRSSYEQYF. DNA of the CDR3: TGTGCCAGCAGTTCCAGGACTAGCGGGGGAAGGAGCTCCTACGAGCAGTACTTC.

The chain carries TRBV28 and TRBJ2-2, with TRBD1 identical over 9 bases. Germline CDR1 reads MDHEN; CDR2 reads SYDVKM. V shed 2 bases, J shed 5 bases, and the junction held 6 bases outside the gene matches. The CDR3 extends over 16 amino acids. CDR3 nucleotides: TGTGCCAGCAGTTTACGAACAGGGGGCGAGACCGGGGAGCTGTTTTTT. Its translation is CASSLRTGGETGELFF.

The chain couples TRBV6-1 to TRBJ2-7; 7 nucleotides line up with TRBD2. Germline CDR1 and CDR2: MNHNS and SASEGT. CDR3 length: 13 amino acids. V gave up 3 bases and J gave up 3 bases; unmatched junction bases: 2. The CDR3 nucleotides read TGTGCCAGCAGTGATTGGGACTACTACGAGCAGTACTTC. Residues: CASSDWDYYEQYF.

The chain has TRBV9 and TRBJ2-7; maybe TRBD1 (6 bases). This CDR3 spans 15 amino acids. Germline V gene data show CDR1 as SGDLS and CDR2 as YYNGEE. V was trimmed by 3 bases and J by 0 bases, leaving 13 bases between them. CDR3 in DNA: TGTGCCAGCAGCGGGACAGCTTCGAGCTCCTACGAGCAGTACTTC. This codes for CASSGTASSSYEQYF.

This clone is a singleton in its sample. The CDR3 region has the DNA TGTGCCAGCAGTTTAAGGACCGATGAAGCTTTCTTT. Its protein product is CASSLRTDEAFF. V usage is TRBV28 and J usage is TRBJ1-1; no definite D call. V dropped 2 bases and J dropped 7 bases, with 8 bases sitting between them. The CDR3 contains 12 residues. Germline CDR1 MDHEN, CDR2 SYDVKM.

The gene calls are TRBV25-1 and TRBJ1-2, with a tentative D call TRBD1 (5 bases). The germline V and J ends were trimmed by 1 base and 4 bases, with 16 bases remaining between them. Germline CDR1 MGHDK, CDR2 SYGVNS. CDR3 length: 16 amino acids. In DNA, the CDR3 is TGTGCCAGCAGTGAATTTTTGTGGGGCGAAGGCTATGGCTACACCTTC. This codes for CASSEFLWGEGYGYTF.

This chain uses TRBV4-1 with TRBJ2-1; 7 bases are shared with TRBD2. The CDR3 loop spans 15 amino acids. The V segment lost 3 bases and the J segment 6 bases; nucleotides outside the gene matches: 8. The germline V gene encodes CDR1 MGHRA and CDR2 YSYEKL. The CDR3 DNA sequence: TGCGCCAGCAGCCATTATCCGGGGGAGGGCAATGAGCAGTTCTTC. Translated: CASSHYPGEGNEQFF.

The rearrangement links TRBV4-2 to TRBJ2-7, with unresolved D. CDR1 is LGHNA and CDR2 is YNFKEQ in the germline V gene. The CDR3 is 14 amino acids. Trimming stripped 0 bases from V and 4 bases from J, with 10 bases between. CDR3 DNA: TGTGCCAGCAGCCAAGACGGTCAACTTTACGAGCAGTACTTC. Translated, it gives CASSQDGQLYEQYF.

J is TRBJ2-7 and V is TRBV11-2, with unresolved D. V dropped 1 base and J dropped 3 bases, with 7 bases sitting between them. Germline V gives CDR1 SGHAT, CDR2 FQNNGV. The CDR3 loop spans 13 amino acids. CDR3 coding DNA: TGTGCCAGCAGCTTAGCGGCGTTCTACGAGCAGTACTTC. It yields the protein CASSLAAFYEQYF.

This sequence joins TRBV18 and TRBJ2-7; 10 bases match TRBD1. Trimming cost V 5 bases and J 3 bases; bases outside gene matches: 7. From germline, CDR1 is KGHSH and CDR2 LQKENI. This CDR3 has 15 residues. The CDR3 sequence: CASSAGTGDYYEQYF. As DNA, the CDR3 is TGTGCCAGCTCAGCCGGGACAGGGGACTACTACGAGCAGTACTTC.